The 14 T cell receptor beta chains below were found in one sample sequenced in a study of T cells after yellow fever vaccination. TCRdb ran MiXCR on the 5' RACE reads and lists one entry per CDR3 protein. This sample has hundreds of thousands of distinct CDR3 sequences, with over 9% found just once. The sequencing here drew on PBMCs, taken on the day of the yellow fever booster vaccination. These receptors originate from a man aged 30 to 45 who received the YFV17D yellow fever vaccine.

The chain recombines TRBV10-1 with TRBJ2-1; TRBD1 aligns across 8 bases. Per the germline V gene, CDR1 is WNHNN and CDR2 is SYGVQD (reference sequence). Trimming at V came to 2 bases and at J to 3 bases, leaving 6 bases not matched to a gene. The CDR3 totals 16 residues. CDR3 amino acids: CASSERGQGSYNEQFF. The CDR3 DNA reads as TGCGCCAGCAGTGAGAGAGGACAGGGCAGCTACAATGAGCAGTTCTTC.

This clonotype was found many times. The genes are TRBV7-2 and TRBJ1-5, with D hard to call. The CDR3 sequence is 13 residues long. Trimming pared 1 base from V and 4 bases from J, leaving 5 bases between. Germline V gene sequence: CDR1 SGHTA, CDR2 FQGNSA. CDR3 DNA: TGTGCCAGCAGCTTAGGGAAGAATCAGCCCCAGCATTTT. This translates into CASSLGKNQPQHF.

V is TRBV4-3 and J is TRBJ2-2, with 8 bases fitting TRBD2. Looked up from germline, CDR1 is LGHNA and CDR2 is YSLEER. The CDR3 loop spans 17 amino acids. V dropped 2 bases and J dropped 2; count of bases not matched to a gene: 7. CDR3 DNA sequence: TGCGCCAGCAGCCAACGACCGAGCGGGGGCAACACCGGGGAGCTGTTTTTT. Protein sequence: CASSQRPSGGNTGELFF.

This clonotype was seen a handful of times. The V and J genes are TRBV19 and TRBJ2-3, with TRBD1 as a possible D gene (6 bases). CDR3 size: 15 residues. CDR1 is LNHDA and CDR2 is SQIVND in the germline V gene (reference sequence). With 5 bases removed from V and 3 bases from J, the gap between germline ends came to 15 bases. DNA for the CDR3: TGTGCCAGTAGTCTAGCAAGAAGGGGGACAGATACGCAGTATTTT. It specifies CASSLARRGTDTQYF.

The rearrangement uses TRBV9 and TRBJ2-1; perhaps TRBD2 as D (5 bases). CDR1 is SGDLS, CDR2 YYNGEE, per germline. The CDR3 spans 14 residues. V was pared by 3 bases and J by 2 bases, with 9 bases between. This CDR3 is CASSASGAYNEQFF. The CDR3 coding sequence is TGTGCCAGCAGCGCAAGCGGAGCCTACAATGAGCAGTTCTTC.

This clonotype appeared a few times. The gene calls are TRBV20-1 and TRBJ2-1; 8 positions agree with TRBD2. CDR1 is DFQATT and CDR2 is SNEGSKA in the germline V gene (reference sequence). The CDR3 extends over 16 amino acids. Trimming took 2 bases from V and 0 from J; bases not matched to a gene: 6. CDR3 loop: CSARSIAGSSYNEQFF. Written as DNA, the CDR3 is TGCAGTGCTAGATCCATAGCGGGGAGCTCCTACAATGAGCAGTTCTTC.

This clonotype appeared many times. The chain uses TRBV7-2 and TRBJ2-7, with D maybe TRBD1 (5 bases). Trimming removed 5 bases from V and 3 bases from J, with 17 bases in between. The CDR3 length is 15 residues. Germline-derived CDR1 and CDR2 are SGHTA and FQGNSA. CDR3 sequence: CASSNYRTKSYEQYF. In DNA form, the CDR3 reads TGTGCCAGCAGCAACTACCGGACAAAGAGCTACGAGCAGTACTTC.

This clonotype was observed a few times. The rearrangement links TRBV7-2 to TRBJ2-1; TRBD2 aligns across 8 bases. Per germline, CDR1 SGHTA and CDR2 FQGNSA. This CDR3 has 15 residues. Trimming cost V 2 bases and J 12 bases; bases outside gene matches: 12. The CDR3 coding sequence is TGTGCCAGCAGCTTAACGGGGCTAGCGGGCAGGGGGCAGTTCTTC. Encoded protein: CASSLTGLAGRGQFF.

At least ten counts were recorded for this clonotype. CDR3 in amino acids: CASSYGLAAYNEQFF. DNA of the CDR3: TGTGCCAGCAGTTACGGACTAGCGGCTTACAATGAGCAGTTCTTC. The V and J genes are TRBV7-8 and TRBJ2-1, with TRBD2 matching over 10 bases. This CDR3 is 15 amino acids long. Trimming took 6 bases from V and 4 from J; bases not matched to a gene: 6. Germline assignment: CDR1 SGHVS and CDR2 FQNEAQ.

The chain uses TRBV7-2 and TRBJ2-4, with D possibly TRBD1 on 6 matching bases. Germline V gene lookup returns CDR1 SGHTA and CDR2 FQGNSA. Trimming took 3 bases from V and 8 from J, leaving 14 bases between them. The CDR3 has 14 residues. For the CDR3, the DNA is TGTGCCAGCAGCTTGGCCAGGGGAGTAGACATTCAGTACTTC. Its protein product is CASSLARGVDIQYF.

This clonotype has just one count. The chain joins TRBV12-3 or TRBV12-4 to TRBJ2-5; D unclear. This CDR3 contains 12 residues. Trimming removed 8 bases from V and 2 bases from J, with 9 bases in between. The CDR3 protein is CASAFSQETQYF. CDR3 nucleotide sequence: TGTGCCAGCGCTTTCTCGCAAGAGACCCAGTACTTC.

DNA for the CDR3: TGCGCCAGCAGCGGTGGTCAACTCGGGGAGACCCAGTACTTC. Residues: CASSGGQLGETQYF. The V and J genes are TRBV5-1 and TRBJ2-5, with D unclear. The germline V gene has CDR1 SGHRS and CDR2 YFSETQ. The CDR3 covers 14 residues. Trimming cost V 4 bases and J 5 bases, with 15 bases left between them.

This clonotype was counted only a few times. This rearrangement joins TRBV3-1 to TRBJ2-7; the match to TRBD1 covers 7 bases. V lost 11 bases to trimming and J lost 2 bases; unmatched junction nucleotides: 15. Germline CDR1 and CDR2: LGHDT and YNNKEL (reference sequence). The CDR3 loop spans 15 amino acids. In DNA form, the CDR3 reads TGTGCCTCCAGCCACCTCCGGGACAGTACCTACGAGCAGTACTTC. Translation: CASSHLRDSTYEQYF.

This clonotype was picked up a small number of times. The chain is built from TRBV20-1 and TRBJ1-5; 9 bases are a match to TRBD1. The junction had 6 bases not matched to a gene; V was cut back by 6 bases and J by 6 bases. Germline V gives CDR1 DFQATT, CDR2 SNEGSKA (reference sequence). The CDR3 loop spans 13 amino acids. Here the CDR3 DNA reads TGCAGTGCGAGTACAGGGGGCCGTCAGCCCCAGCATTTT. Translation: CSASTGGRQPQHF.